The T cell receptor beta chain under discussion was sequenced for a study of OX40 agonist ivuxolimab in advanced cancers. The wider study: Those enrolled were about 82% male, with a mean age of around 60 years and ages from about 20 to 79. One hepatocellular carcinoma and a couple of cutaneous melanoma patients partially responded.

Germline V gives CDR1 SNHLY, CDR2 FYNNEI. The CDR3 covers 15 residues. J was trimmed by 0 bases and V by 6 bases; bases with no gene match: 4. The data were produced by immunoSEQ multiplex PCR, yet TCRdb's version contains in-frame clones alone and is incomplete. The sample comprises approximately 69,000 clones, 84% of which are singletons, and about 8% rests with the top ten. This chain uses TRBV2 with TRBJ2-4; 8 positions agree with TRBD2. The sample here was CD4+ or CD8+ T cells sorted from blood, taken in a trial of the OX40 agonist ivuxolimab. The TCR was taken from an adult with an advanced solid tumor such as melanoma, head and neck, liver or kidney cancer. As DNA, the CDR3 is TGTGCCAGCAGACTCCTAGCGGGAGCCAAAAACATTCAGTACTTC. This translates into CASRLLAGAKNIQYF.